Listed below are T cell receptor beta chains from one sample, sequenced in a study of regulatory T cells in long-lasting Graves disease. TCRdb analysed the multiplex PCR reads with MiXCR anew, one entry per CDR3 protein. This table holds some 400,000 distinct CDR3 sequences, 15% found once. The data were also submitted as part of a second study, on T cells in Graves' hyperthyroidism and ophthalmopathy.

The sequences come from peripheral blood mononuclear cells (PBMCs), collected at new diagnosis, from a patient treated with antithyroid drugs. These receptors came from a woman younger than 45 with Graves disease. Each CDR3 is given with its conserved first and last residue. D genes are given only for firm matches. The listing skips clone size in some rows; elsewhere it reads once, few, many or a size class.

cdr3_aa: CATSRDRAGTEAFF
cdr3_nt: TGTGCCACCAGCAGAGATAGGGCGGGCACTGAAGCTTTCTTT
v_call: TRBV15
j_call: TRBJ1-1
d_call: NA
clone_size: many

cdr3_aa: CASSGAGTGGDEQYF
cdr3_nt: TGTGCCAGTAGTGGCGCCGGGACAGGGGGCGATGAGCAGTACTTC
v_call: TRBV19
j_call: TRBJ2-7
d_call: TRBD1
clone_size: once

cdr3_aa: CSARDDGYGYTF
cdr3_nt: TGCAGTGCTAGAGATGATGGCTATGGCTACACCTTC
v_call: TRBV20-1
j_call: TRBJ1-2
d_call: NA
clone_size: many

cdr3_aa: CASNGGLAGGNEQFF
cdr3_nt: TGTGCCAGCAACGGAGGACTAGCGGGAGGCAATGAGCAGTTCTTC
v_call: TRBV7-2
j_call: TRBJ2-1
d_call: TRBD2
clone_size: NA

cdr3_aa: CASSSREYNEQFF
cdr3_nt: TGTGCCAGTAGCTCGCGGGAATACAATGAGCAGTTCTTC
v_call: TRBV19
j_call: TRBJ2-1
d_call: NA
clone_size: NA

cdr3_aa: CASSQPGGGYTF
cdr3_nt: TGTGCCAGCAGCCAACCAGGGGGAGGCTACACCTTC
v_call: TRBV7-9
j_call: TRBJ1-2
d_call: TRBD1
clone_size: many

cdr3_aa: CASSLKGSGEQFF
cdr3_nt: TGTGCCAGCAGCTTAAAAGGGTCGGGTGAGCAGTTCTTC
v_call: TRBV11-3
j_call: TRBJ2-1
d_call: NA
clone_size: NA

cdr3_aa: CASRPIAGGPNNEQFF
cdr3_nt: TGTGCCAGCAGACCGATAGCGGGAGGGCCTAACAATGAGCAGTTCTTC
v_call: TRBV9
j_call: TRBJ2-1
d_call: TRBD2
clone_size: NA

cdr3_aa: CASSTDTQYF
cdr3_nt: TGTGCCAGCAGCACAGATACGCAGTATTTT
v_call: TRBV28
j_call: TRBJ2-3
d_call: NA
clone_size: many

cdr3_aa: CASSPGLAGGLNTGELFF
cdr3_nt: TGTGCCAGCAGCCCGGGACTAGCGGGAGGGCTGAACACCGGGGAGCTGTTTTTT
v_call: TRBV7-3
j_call: TRBJ2-2
d_call: TRBD2
clone_size: NA

cdr3_aa: CASRTPGLAKNEQFF
cdr3_nt: TGCGCCAGCAGGACCCCGGGACTAGCGAAAAATGAGCAGTTCTTC
v_call: TRBV5-1
j_call: TRBJ2-1
d_call: TRBD2
clone_size: few

cdr3_aa: CASSTRVVDTGELFF
cdr3_nt: TGTGCCAGCAGTACCCGGGTGGTCGACACCGGGGAGCTGTTTTTT
v_call: TRBV28
j_call: TRBJ2-2
d_call: NA
clone_size: many

cdr3_aa: CASSFLAAGEQYF
cdr3_nt: TGTGCCAGCAGCTTCCTAGCGGCGGGCGAGCAGTACTTC
v_call: TRBV11-2
j_call: TRBJ2-7
d_call: TRBD2
clone_size: many

cdr3_aa: CASSQGPLAGRQETQYF
cdr3_nt: TGTGCCAGCAGCCAAGGCCCACTAGCGGGAAGGCAAGAGACCCAGTACTTC
v_call: TRBV3-1
j_call: TRBJ2-5
d_call: TRBD2
clone_size: many

cdr3_aa: CASSLRGQGFYEQFF
cdr3_nt: TGTGCCAGCAGCCTCCGCGGACAGGGTTTCTATGAGCAGTTCTTC
v_call: TRBV11-2
j_call: TRBJ2-1
d_call: TRBD1
clone_size: NA

cdr3_aa: CASSLTGGRDSYEQYF
cdr3_nt: TGTGCCAGCAGCTTAACTGGCGGGCGGGATTCCTACGAGCAGTACTTC
v_call: TRBV7-9
j_call: TRBJ2-7
d_call: NA
clone_size: NA

cdr3_aa: CASSQIGTTNEQFF
cdr3_nt: TGTGCCAGCAGCCAAATAGGGACTACCAATGAGCAGTTCTTC
v_call: TRBV28
j_call: TRBJ2-1
d_call: TRBD2
clone_size: many

cdr3_aa: CASTDPPYEQYF
cdr3_nt: TGTGCCAGCACTGATCCACCCTACGAGCAGTACTTC
v_call: TRBV28
j_call: TRBJ2-7
d_call: NA
clone_size: few

cdr3_aa: CASSLNGRNYEQYF
cdr3_nt: TGCGCCAGCAGCTTGAACGGGAGAAACTACGAGCAGTACTTC
v_call: TRBV5-1
j_call: TRBJ2-7
d_call: NA
clone_size: many

cdr3_aa: CASSVGVSVRDTQYF
cdr3_nt: TGTGCCAGCAGCGTAGGGGTTTCCGTCCGGGATACGCAGTATTTT
v_call: TRBV9
j_call: TRBJ2-3
d_call: NA
clone_size: few

cdr3_aa: CSVGNGWTGSYNEQFF
cdr3_nt: TGCAGCGTCGGGAATGGATGGACAGGCTCCTACAATGAGCAGTTCTTC
v_call: TRBV29-1
j_call: TRBJ2-1
d_call: TRBD1
clone_size: many

cdr3_aa: CSVAHGGSHGYTF
cdr3_nt: TGCAGCGTTGCTCACGGCGGTTCGCATGGCTACACCTTC
v_call: TRBV29-1
j_call: TRBJ1-2
d_call: NA
clone_size: few

cdr3_aa: CASKGRELALYEQYF
cdr3_nt: TGTGCCAGCAAAGGTCGTGAACTAGCGCTCTACGAGCAGTACTTC
v_call: TRBV6-1
j_call: TRBJ2-7
d_call: TRBD2
clone_size: many

cdr3_aa: CASSLDGGNYEQYF
cdr3_nt: TGTGCCAGCAGCTTAGACGGCGGGAACTACGAGCAGTACTTC
v_call: TRBV11-2
j_call: TRBJ2-7
d_call: NA
clone_size: many

cdr3_aa: CASSLEGIGNQPQHF
cdr3_nt: TGCGCCAGCAGCTTGGAGGGGATCGGCAATCAGCCCCAGCATTTT
v_call: TRBV5-1
j_call: TRBJ1-5
d_call: NA
clone_size: many

cdr3_aa: CASRSGGGTDTQYF
cdr3_nt: TGTGCCAGCAGGAGCGGGGGCGGCACAGATACGCAGTATTTT
v_call: TRBV6-1
j_call: TRBJ2-3
d_call: TRBD2
clone_size: few

cdr3_aa: CASSLEGAVGTEAFF
cdr3_nt: TGTGCCAGCAGCTTAGAAGGGGCTGTAGGCACTGAAGCTTTCTTT
v_call: TRBV7-9
j_call: TRBJ1-1
d_call: NA
clone_size: many

cdr3_aa: CASSLGQGESEQYF
cdr3_nt: TGCGCCAGCAGCTTAGGACAGGGCGAATCCGAGCAGTACTTC
v_call: TRBV5-1
j_call: TRBJ2-7
d_call: TRBD1
clone_size: many

cdr3_aa: CASSSNSYEQYF
cdr3_nt: TGTGCCAGCAGCTCAAACTCCTACGAGCAGTACTTC
v_call: TRBV28
j_call: TRBJ2-7
d_call: NA
clone_size: many

cdr3_aa: CASSLASSGFLQPQHF
cdr3_nt: TGTGCCAGCAGCTTGGCTTCCTCAGGGTTCCTTCAGCCCCAGCATTTT
v_call: TRBV5-5
j_call: TRBJ1-5
d_call: NA
clone_size: few

cdr3_aa: CASSATGTGFGNTIYF
cdr3_nt: TGCGCCAGCAGCGCCACCGGGACAGGGTTTGGAAACACCATATATTTT
v_call: TRBV5-1
j_call: TRBJ1-3
d_call: TRBD1
clone_size: NA

cdr3_aa: CASSLIPSGTDYEQYF
cdr3_nt: TGCGCCAGCAGCTTGATTCCTAGCGGGACTGACTACGAGCAGTACTTC
v_call: TRBV5-1
j_call: TRBJ2-7
d_call: TRBD2
clone_size: many

cdr3_aa: CASSFPLAGAESDTQYF
cdr3_nt: TGTGCCAGCAGTTTCCCCCTAGCGGGGGCTGAGTCAGATACGCAGTATTTT
v_call: TRBV28
j_call: TRBJ2-3
d_call: TRBD2
clone_size: NA

cdr3_aa: CATSDSLFLAGASNEQFF
cdr3_nt: TGTGCCACCAGTGATTCCCTTTTCCTAGCGGGAGCTTCCAATGAGCAGTTCTTC
v_call: TRBV24-1
j_call: TRBJ2-1
d_call: TRBD2
clone_size: few

cdr3_aa: CASSHSSVWYNSPLHF
cdr3_nt: TGTGCCAGCAGCCATTCGTCGGTTTGGTATAATTCACCCCTCCACTTT
v_call: TRBV3-1
j_call: TRBJ1-6
d_call: NA
clone_size: few

cdr3_aa: CTSSLGLGETQYF
cdr3_nt: TGTACCAGCAGCTTAGGGCTTGGGGAGACCCAGTACTTC
v_call: TRBV13
j_call: TRBJ2-5
d_call: NA
clone_size: NA

cdr3_aa: CASSQTGGPIGYTF
cdr3_nt: TGTGCCAGCTCCCAGACAGGGGGCCCCATTGGCTACACCTTC
v_call: TRBV18
j_call: TRBJ1-2
d_call: TRBD1
clone_size: NA

cdr3_aa: CASSDVSPYEQYF
cdr3_nt: TGTGCCAGCAGTGACGTCAGCCCCTACGAGCAGTACTTC
v_call: TRBV28
j_call: TRBJ2-7
d_call: NA
clone_size: many

cdr3_aa: CASSLGLERNTEAFF
cdr3_nt: TGTGCCAGCAGCTTAGGATTGGAGAGGAACACTGAAGCTTTCTTT
v_call: TRBV11-3
j_call: TRBJ1-1
d_call: NA
clone_size: once

cdr3_aa: CSASFPGTTDTQYF
cdr3_nt: TGCAGTGCTAGTTTCCCAGGCACCACAGATACGCAGTATTTT
v_call: TRBV20-1
j_call: TRBJ2-3
d_call: NA
clone_size: many

cdr3_aa: CASSPTSNEQYF
cdr3_nt: TGTGCCAGCAGCCCTACTAGTAACGAGCAGTACTTC
v_call: TRBV6-1
j_call: TRBJ2-7
d_call: NA
clone_size: many

cdr3_aa: CSASSGTARTGELFF
cdr3_nt: TGCAGTGCTTCTTCCGGGACAGCAAGGACCGGGGAGCTGTTTTTT
v_call: TRBV20-1
j_call: TRBJ2-2
d_call: TRBD1
clone_size: many

cdr3_aa: CASTLGEGYEQYF
cdr3_nt: TGTGCCAGCACCTTGGGGGAGGGTTACGAGCAGTACTTC
v_call: TRBV28
j_call: TRBJ2-7
d_call: TRBD2
clone_size: few

cdr3_aa: CASSSGQGHLNYGYTF
cdr3_nt: TGTGCCAGCAGTTCGGGACAGGGTCACCTTAACTATGGCTACACCTTC
v_call: TRBV27
j_call: TRBJ1-2
d_call: TRBD1
clone_size: NA